A single sample is the source of the 18 T cell receptor beta chains below, sequenced in a study of patients and donors after allogeneic stem cell transplantation (TCRdb year 2020). Preparation of the library involved RT-PCR. The sequencer was a NextSeq 550. In-frame beta chains were kept once TCRdb had trimmed the public reads at Q25 with fastp and called clones with MiXCR. Rows with a matching CDR3 protein are joined into one entry that keeps the most common DNA and genes. The sample table records over 350,000 distinct CDR3 sequences; 16% of these occur just once. The leading ten clones occupy about 7% of the sample. The material sequenced was blood, either unsorted or a sorted T cell fraction (not recorded which). The receptor source for this set is a human donor who was either an allogeneic HSCT recipient or a stem cell or donor lymphocyte infusion donor (not recorded which). It is not recorded whose cells these are; they may come from a transplant donor.

The J gene is TRBJ2-7, the V gene TRBV6-1; 13 positions match TRBD2. Looked up from germline, CDR1 is MNHNS and CDR2 is SASEGT. Germline trimming cut 5 bases from V and 5 bases from J; bases unmatched to any gene: 12. The CDR3 loop spans 17 amino acids. CDR3 in DNA: TGTGCCAGCAGTCCCCTCTTACTAGCGGGGGGGCCAGACGAGCAGTACTTC. Its protein is CASSPLLLAGGPDEQYF.

The chain employs TRBV23-1 and TRBJ2-7, with D perhaps TRBD1 (6 bases). TRBV23-1 has ORF status, its function being uncertain. This CDR3 spans 15 amino acids. V lost 4 bases and J lost 0, with 13 bases in between. The CDR3 DNA sequence: TGCGCCAGCAGTCTCCACAGGGCCCGCTCCTACGAGCAGTACTTC. Translating gives CASSLHRARSYEQYF.

J is TRBJ1-2 and V is TRBV3-1; 7 bases align to TRBD1. The CDR3 sequence is 19 residues long. The germline CDR1 and CDR2 sequences are LGHDT and YNNKEL (reference sequence). Trimming cost V 0 bases and J 7 bases; bases outside gene matches: 20. CDR3 nucleotide sequence: TGTGCCAGCAGCCAAGATATGGGACAGCCACCCAAGACCAACAGTGGCTACACCTTC. Its translation is CASSQDMGQPPKTNSGYTF.

In its sample, this clonotype was seen a few times. The chain carries TRBV27 and TRBJ1-6; D is perhaps TRBD1 (6 bases). V lost 5 bases and J 9 bases, leaving 17 bases between the germline ends. This CDR3 region has 15 residues. Germline assignment: CDR1 MNHEY and CDR2 SMNVEV (reference sequence). Here the CDR3 reads CASSQLQGRASPLHF. CDR3 bases: TGTGCCAGCAGTCAATTACAGGGCCGGGCTTCACCCCTCCACTTT.

This clonotype was seen more than once but under ten times. V gene TRBV6-1 combines with J gene TRBJ2-5; 15 bases fit TRBD2. Germline CDR1 is MNHNS and CDR2 is SASEGT. The CDR3 runs 17 residues. Trimming cost V 5 bases and J 4 bases; bases outside gene matches: 8. In DNA, the CDR3 is TGTGCCAGCAGTAAAAGGACTAGCGGGGGGGCACGAGAGACCCAGTACTTC. This gives the protein CASSKRTSGGARETQYF.

The V and J genes are TRBV21-1 and TRBJ1-6; the table assigns TRBD1, which was not confirmed against the DNA. TRBV21-1 counts as a pseudogene. CDR3 length: 15 residues. CDR3 in DNA: TGTGCCAGCGGTGTTGACAGCAGCTATAATTCACCCCTCCACTTT. This gives the protein CASGVDSSYNSPLHF.

This clonotype was detected many times. The chain combines TRBV2 with TRBJ1-2; tentatively, D is TRBD1 (5 bases). The CDR3 extends over 16 amino acids. From germline, CDR1 is SNHLY and CDR2 FYNNEI. V lost 3 bases and J 4 bases, leaving 18 bases between the germline ends. CDR3: CASSDPTDKRVYGYTF. The CDR3 nucleotides read TGTGCCAGCAGTGATCCCACGGACAAGCGAGTCTATGGCTACACCTTC.

This clonotype was observed a handful of times. The chain couples TRBV19 to TRBJ1-1; perhaps TRBD1 as D (6 bases). Trimming took 6 bases from V and 8 from J, leaving 16 bases between them. This CDR3 spans 13 amino acids. Per the germline V gene, CDR1 is LNHDA and CDR2 is SQIVND (reference sequence). CDR3 amino acids: CASRDLPGHEAFF. Here the CDR3 DNA reads TGTGCCAGTAGAGACCTGCCGGGACACGAAGCTTTCTTT.

The chain couples TRBV3-1 to TRBJ2-2, with D perhaps TRBD1 (5 bases). V shed 4 bases and J shed 5 bases, with 17 bases lying between them. This CDR3 has 16 amino acids. CDR1 is LGHDT, CDR2 YNNKEL, per germline (reference sequence). CDR3 in amino acids: CASSPTVGAVTGELFF. The DNA of the CDR3 is TGTGCCAGCAGCCCAACGGTAGGGGCTGTGACCGGGGAGCTGTTTTTT.

CDR3 sequence (DNA): TGCGCCAGCAGCCACAGGGCCTCCTACGAGCAGTACTTC. As protein: CASSHRASYEQYF. The gene calls are TRBV5-1 and TRBJ2-7; maybe TRBD1 (6 bases). Trimming left V 4 bases short and J 0 bases short, with 8 bases between. Germline V lookup: CDR1 SGHRS, CDR2 YFSETQ. The CDR3 spans 13 residues.

The gene calls are TRBV9 and TRBJ2-7; D possibly matches TRBD1 or TRBD2 (5 bases each). In germline, CDR1 is SGDLS, CDR2 YYNGEE. Between the trimmed V and J ends, which lost 0 bases and 6 bases, there was a span of 10 bases. The CDR3 runs to 13 residues. The CDR3 nucleotides are TGTGCCAGCAGCGTAGTGGCCGGGGCCGAGCAGTACTTC. Its protein product is CASSVVAGAEQYF.

The V and J genes are TRBV4-1 and TRBJ2-5; D is unclear. The CDR3 extends over 13 amino acids. Germline V lookup: CDR1 MGHRA, CDR2 YSYEKL. The ends were cut back, 4 bases at V and 5 bases at J, with 11 bases in the middle. The CDR3 reads CASSPLVGETQYF. The DNA for the CDR3 is TGCGCCAGCAGCCCCCTAGTAGGGGAGACCCAGTACTTC.

V usage is TRBV5-1 and J usage is TRBJ2-2, with D possibly being TRBD1 (5 bases). CDR1 SGHRS and CDR2 YFSETQ come from the germline V gene. Trimming shortened V by 0 bases and J by 4 bases, and 19 bases separated the two germline ends. The CDR3 runs to 18 residues. The CDR3 region has the DNA TGCGCCAGCAGCTTGGGTGGCAGGGTGTTATCTAGCACCGGGGAGCTGTTTTTT. As protein: CASSLGGRVLSSTGELFF.

The table lists this clonotype with many counts. The rearrangement links TRBV28 to TRBJ2-6; no clear D. This CDR3 region has 16 residues. The ends were cut back, 2 bases at V and 2 bases at J, with 10 bases in the middle. CDR1 is MDHEN and CDR2 is SYDVKM in the germline V gene. CDR3 DNA: TGTGCCAGCAGTTTAGGTGGAAAAGCTGGGGCCAACGTCCTGACTTTC. Protein product: CASSLGGKAGANVLTF.

V is TRBV12-3 or TRBV12-4 and J is TRBJ1-5, with D possibly TRBD1 on 5 matching bases. There are 15 residues in the CDR3. V was trimmed by 3 bases and J by 9 bases, leaving 18 bases between them. This chain's CDR3 is CASSFRVALGWPQHF. The CDR3 DNA sequence: TGTGCCAGCAGTTTCAGGGTTGCCCTTGGGTGGCCCCAGCATTTT.

The chain is built from TRBV7-9 and TRBJ1-1; 8 bases align to TRBD1. Germline V gene sequence: CDR1 SEHNR, CDR2 FQNEAQ (reference sequence). The CDR3 totals 16 residues. With V trimmed by 6 bases and J by 0 bases, 9 bases remained unmatched. This CDR3 reads CASRTPGTGLNTEAFF. The CDR3 coding sequence is TGTGCCAGCAGGACCCCCGGGACAGGCTTGAACACTGAAGCTTTCTTT.

This clonotype was found a few times. This sequence joins TRBV6-2 or TRBV6-3 and TRBJ2-7; TRBD2 matches 16 bases. J lost 0 bases, V lost 2 bases, and 10 bases had no gene match. The V gene's germline CDR1 is MNHEY and CDR2 SVGEGT. This CDR3 is 20 amino acids long. The CDR3 bases are TGTGCCAGCAGTTACACCTCCGGGACTAGCGGGAGGGCCAGCTCCTACGAGCAGTACTTC. This codes for CASSYTSGTSGRASSYEQYF.

This clonotype was recorded many times. The chain employs TRBV10-3 and TRBJ2-1; 7 bases are a match to TRBD2. From germline, CDR1 is ENHRY and CDR2 SYGVKD. This CDR3 spans 13 amino acids. J was trimmed by 7 bases and V by 8 bases; bases with no gene match: 8. CDR3 DNA sequence: TGTGCCATCTCGAGCGGGGACGGGAATGAGCAGTTCTTC. Encoded protein: CAISSGDGNEQFF.